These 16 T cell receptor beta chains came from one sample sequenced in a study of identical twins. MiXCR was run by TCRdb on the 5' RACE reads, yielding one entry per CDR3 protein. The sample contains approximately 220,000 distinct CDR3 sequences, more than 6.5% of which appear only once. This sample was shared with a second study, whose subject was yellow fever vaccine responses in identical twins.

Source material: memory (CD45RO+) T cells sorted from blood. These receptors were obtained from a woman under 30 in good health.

CDR3: CASSPGPLLPTGELFF. DNA of the CDR3: TGCGCCAGCAGCCCCGGACCCCTATTACCGACCGGGGAGCTGTTTTTT. The chain combines TRBV5-1 with TRBJ2-2; D ambiguous. This CDR3 is built from 16 residues. Trimming shortened V by 4 bases and J by 5 bases, and 18 bases separated the two germline ends. Germline V lookup: CDR1 SGHRS, CDR2 YFSETQ.

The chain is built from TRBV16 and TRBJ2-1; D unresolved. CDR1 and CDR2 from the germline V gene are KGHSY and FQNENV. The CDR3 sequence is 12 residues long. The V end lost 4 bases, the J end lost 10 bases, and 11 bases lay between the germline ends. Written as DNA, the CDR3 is TGTGCCAGCAGCCCACCTACCCAAGAGCAGTTCTTC. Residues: CASSPPTQEQFF.

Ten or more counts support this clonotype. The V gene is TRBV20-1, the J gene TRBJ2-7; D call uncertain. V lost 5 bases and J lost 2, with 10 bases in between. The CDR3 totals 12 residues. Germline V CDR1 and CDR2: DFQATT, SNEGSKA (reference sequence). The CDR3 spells CSAWVDAYEQYF. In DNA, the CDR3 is TGCAGTGCTTGGGTTGATGCCTACGAGCAGTACTTC.

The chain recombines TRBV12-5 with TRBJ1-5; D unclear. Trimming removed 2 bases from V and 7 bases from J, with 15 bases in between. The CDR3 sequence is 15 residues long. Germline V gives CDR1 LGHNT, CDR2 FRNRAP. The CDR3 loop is CASGLPVDPTQPQHF. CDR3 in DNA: TGTGCTAGTGGTTTGCCCGTTGACCCGACGCAGCCCCAGCATTTT.

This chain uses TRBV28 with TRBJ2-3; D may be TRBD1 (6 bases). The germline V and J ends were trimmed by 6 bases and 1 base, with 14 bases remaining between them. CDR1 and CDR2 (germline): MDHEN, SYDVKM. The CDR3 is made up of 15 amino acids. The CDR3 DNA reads TGTGCCAGCAGGCCACAGGGCGTGGGCACAGATACGCAGTATTTT. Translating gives CASRPQGVGTDTQYF.

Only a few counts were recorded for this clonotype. The CDR3 DNA is TGTGCCAGCTTCCTATCCCCCGGACAGGGTCAGTTCTTC. It is translated as CASFLSPGQGQFF. J is TRBJ2-1 and V is TRBV18; 8 nucleotides match TRBD1. The length of the CDR3 is 13 residues. J was trimmed by 13 bases and V by 7 bases; bases with no gene match: 12. Looked up from germline, CDR1 is KGHSH and CDR2 is LQKENI.

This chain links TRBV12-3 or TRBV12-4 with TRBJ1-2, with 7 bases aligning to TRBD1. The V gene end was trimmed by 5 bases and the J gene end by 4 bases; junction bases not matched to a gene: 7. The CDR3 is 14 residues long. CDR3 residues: CASSPQDRSYGYTF. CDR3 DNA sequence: TGTGCCAGCAGTCCTCAGGACAGGAGCTATGGCTACACCTTC.

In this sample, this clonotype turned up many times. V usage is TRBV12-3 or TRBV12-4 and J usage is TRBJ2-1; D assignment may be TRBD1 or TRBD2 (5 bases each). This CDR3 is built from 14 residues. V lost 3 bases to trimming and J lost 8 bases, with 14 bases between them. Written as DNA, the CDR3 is TGTGCCAGCAGTTTGCCCGGGACCGGCTATGAGCAGTTCTTC. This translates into CASSLPGTGYEQFF.

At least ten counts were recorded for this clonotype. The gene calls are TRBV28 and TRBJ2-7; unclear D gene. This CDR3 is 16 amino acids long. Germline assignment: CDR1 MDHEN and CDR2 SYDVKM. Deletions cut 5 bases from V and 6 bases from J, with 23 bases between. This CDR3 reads CASSISTRLGLSEQYF. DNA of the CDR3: TGTGCCAGCAGTATCTCGACCCGGTTAGGGTTGTCCGAGCAGTACTTC.

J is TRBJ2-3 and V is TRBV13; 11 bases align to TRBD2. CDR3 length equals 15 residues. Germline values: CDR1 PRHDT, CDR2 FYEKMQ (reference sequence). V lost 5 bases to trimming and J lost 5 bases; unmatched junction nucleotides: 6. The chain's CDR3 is CASSLPSGGLDTQYF. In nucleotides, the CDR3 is TGTGCCAGCAGCCTTCCTAGCGGGGGGTTAGATACGCAGTATTTT.

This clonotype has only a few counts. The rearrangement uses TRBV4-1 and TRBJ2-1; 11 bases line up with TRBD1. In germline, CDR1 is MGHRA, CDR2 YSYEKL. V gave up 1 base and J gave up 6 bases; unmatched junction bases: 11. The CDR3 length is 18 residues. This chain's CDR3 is CASSQAGGTGQGVNEQFF. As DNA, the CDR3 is TGCGCCAGCAGCCAAGCTGGGGGAACGGGACAGGGGGTCAATGAGCAGTTCTTC.

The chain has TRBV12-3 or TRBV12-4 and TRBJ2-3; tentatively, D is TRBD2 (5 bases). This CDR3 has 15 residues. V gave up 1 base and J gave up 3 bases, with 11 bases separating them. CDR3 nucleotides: TGTGCCAGCAGTTTAGGCCGGGGAGAGACAGATACGCAGTATTTT. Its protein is CASSLGRGETDTQYF.

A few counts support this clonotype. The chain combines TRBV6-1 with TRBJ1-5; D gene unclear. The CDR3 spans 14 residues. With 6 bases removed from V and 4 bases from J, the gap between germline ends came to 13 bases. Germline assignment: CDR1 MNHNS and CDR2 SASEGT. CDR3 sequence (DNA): TGTGCCAGCAGCCCGACAAGCTCGAATCAGCCCCAGCATTTT. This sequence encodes CASSPTSSNQPQHF.

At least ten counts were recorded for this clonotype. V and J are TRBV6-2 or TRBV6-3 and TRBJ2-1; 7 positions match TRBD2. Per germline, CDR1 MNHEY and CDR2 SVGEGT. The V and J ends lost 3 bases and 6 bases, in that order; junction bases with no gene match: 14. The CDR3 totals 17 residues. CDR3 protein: CASSYQRGAGVGNEQFF. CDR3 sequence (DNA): TGTGCCAGCAGTTATCAGAGGGGCGCGGGGGTCGGCAATGAGCAGTTCTTC.

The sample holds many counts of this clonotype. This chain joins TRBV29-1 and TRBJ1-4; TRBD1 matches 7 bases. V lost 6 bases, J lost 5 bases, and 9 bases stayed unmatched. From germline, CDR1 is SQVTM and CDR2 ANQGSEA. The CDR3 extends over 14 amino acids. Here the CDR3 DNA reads TGCAGCGTGCTTGAGGGACAGCTAAATGAAAAACTGTTTTTT. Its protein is CSVLEGQLNEKLFF.

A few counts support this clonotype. In nucleotides, the CDR3 is TGTGCCAGCTCTCGGGGACAGAACACCGGGGAGCTGTTTTTT. Residues: CASSRGQNTGELFF. The V gene is TRBV18, the J gene TRBJ2-2; perhaps TRBD1 as D (6 bases). V lost 6 bases and J 1 base, leaving 9 bases between the germline ends. The CDR3 covers 14 residues. Germline loops: CDR1 KGHSH, CDR2 LQKENI.